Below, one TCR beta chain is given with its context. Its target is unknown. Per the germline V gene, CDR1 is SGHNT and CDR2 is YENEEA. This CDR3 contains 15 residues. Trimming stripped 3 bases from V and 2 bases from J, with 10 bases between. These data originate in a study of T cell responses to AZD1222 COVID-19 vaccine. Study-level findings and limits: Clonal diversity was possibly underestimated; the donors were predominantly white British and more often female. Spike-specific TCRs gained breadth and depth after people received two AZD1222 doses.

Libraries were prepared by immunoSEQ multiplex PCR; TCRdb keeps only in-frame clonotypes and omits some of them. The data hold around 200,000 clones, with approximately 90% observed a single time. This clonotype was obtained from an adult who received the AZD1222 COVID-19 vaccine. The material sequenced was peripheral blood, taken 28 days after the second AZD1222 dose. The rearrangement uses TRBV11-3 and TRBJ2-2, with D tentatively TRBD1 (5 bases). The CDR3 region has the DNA TGTGCCAGCAGCTTCAGTGACAGCAACACCGGGGAGCTGTTTTTT. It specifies CASSFSDSNTGELFF.